This T cell receptor (beta chain) was captured by sequencing in a study of cytomegalovirus exposure and HLA in healthy donors (TCRdb year 2017). Background for the entire study: An earlier analysis of 587 of the donors reported 250 to 300 Gb of sequence data and 117 million unique TCR beta sequences from around 200 million T cells. A handful of DR-DQ haplotypes were handled as single units for association and clustering because linkage in the cohort was strong. Using immunosequencing, the study profiled T cell repertoires from roughly 650 subjects and related those repertoires to cytomegalovirus serostatus. A later genetic analysis used genome-wide SNP genotypes for about three fifths of the 666 donors, treating that subset as a discovery cohort. Approximately 300 gigabases of sequencing data and 78 million or so unique TCR sequences were included in an early release covering 500 to 750 HLA-typed donors. Of the approximately 400 genotyped donors, 80% to 90% were placed in the genetic ancestry cluster associated with self-reported Caucasian donors. To predict cytomegalovirus infection status, the study brought together high-throughput TCR immunosequencing, statistical association of individual TCRs with disease status, and machine learning. All discovery cohort repertoires had been generated on a single sequencing platform. A later analysis re-analyzed previously published TCR beta repertoires from roughly 600 donors and added high-resolution HLA genotyping to study TCR occurrence patterns. Donor age, sex, ethnicity and CMV serostatus were compiled together with the repertoire data. On average, roughly 250,000 unique TCR beta nucleotide sequences were sequenced per donor among a few hundred genotyped donors of the cohort, with approximately 18% of those sequences being non-productive. Class I and class II HLA loci were covered by the typing at four-digit resolution. The later analysis used no new phenotypic data to find candidate immune exposures, relying instead on TCR beta sequences and their occurrence across donors. To decide whether each TCR beta V gene segment behaved as functional or pseudogenic, an earlier analysis of over 500 of the donors relied on high-throughput TCR beta sequencing. The aim of the study was to test whether cataloging public T cell receptors could identify signatures of past pathogen exposure. A separate validation cohort of roughly 120 different subjects was used in addition to the 666-subject first cohort. The number of donors typed differed by locus, with roughly 629-640 for A, B, C, DRB1 and DQB1, roughly 520 for DQA1, 600 to 610 for DPA1, and some 440 for DPB1.

V sheds 7 bases and J sheds 6 bases, leaving 15 bases between their ends. The CDR3, cysteine through phenylalanine, is 13 amino acids long. Only CDR3 DNA remains: 39 bases, in frame from the first base. The germline V gene specifies SNHLY as CDR1 and FYNNEI as CDR2. Receptor amplification or capture employed the immunoSEQ multiplex PCR assay. For the multiplex PCR, a mixture combining 60 forward primers for TCR Vbeta segments and 13 reverse primers for TCR Jbeta segments was used. The CDR3 region of rearranged TCR beta genes was amplified from genomic DNA by a multiplex PCR assay. On the Illumina HiSeq System, the amplified TCR beta libraries were sequenced as 87-base-pair reads. The authors' analysis ran thus. A later analysis tallied 75 million to 95 million unique TCR beta chains across the 666 repertoires, and around 9.9 million of those chains were shared by two or more donors. Raw reads were error-corrected and collapsed into unique sequences by a nearest-neighbor algorithm in which closely related sequences were merged to remove PCR and sequencing errors. To assign V, D and J gene segments, CDR3 sequences were aligned to IMGT reference sequences. Each retained sequence needed at least a six-nucleotide match to both a V gene segment and a J gene segment. A rearrangement was called productive if the CDR3 had no stop codons and remained in frame with V and J, and every other rearrangement was called non-productive. CDR3 was defined according to IMGT convention as the region running from the second conserved V-encoded cysteine to the conserved J-encoded phenylalanine. The earlier analysis of more than 450 of the donors excluded sequences that lacked an unambiguous match to a single V gene segment. In an earlier analysis of approximately 590 of the donors, V segments were called functional above 56.7% productive rearrangements and were called segregating when the between-donor standard deviation exceeded 5%. To diagnose cytomegalovirus status from the catalog of TCR beta chain sequences, a statistical classification framework was built. V and J gene assignment, in a later analysis, came from comparing TCR nucleotide sequences with IMGT/GENE-DB human TR gene sequences. The TCRdist pipeline was used in a later analysis to assign CDR3 sequences and most-parsimonious VDJ recombination scenarios. In a later analysis, each TCR beta chain was defined by its CDR3 amino acid sequence together with its V-gene family, and reads without a unique V-gene family were excluded. As a way to deal with suspected cross-contamination and a sequencing artifact, a later analysis dropped hundreds of nucleotide sequences that were highly shared and had low generation probability. In a later analysis, a clonal expansion index was calculated for each public chain from normalized within-repertoire ranks of inferred template counts. A later analysis computed generation probabilities with a VDJ recombination model fitted to out-of-frame rearrangements, and checked the results against IGoR. In a later analysis, TCR-TCR, TCR-HLA and TCR-CMV co-occurrence was scored with hypergeometric tests, and a repertoire-size bias correction was applied to TCR pairs. False discovery rates were estimated in a later analysis by permuting HLA or CMV assignments 20 times. A later analysis grouped co-occurring TCRs with DBSCAN, adding TCRdist sequence similarity when clustering within HLA-allele-positive subsets. For co-occurrence clustering, repertoires with fewer than 30,000 or more than 120,000 public chains were excluded, along with five repertoires with anomalous nucleotide sharing. Entries here come from immuneACCESS through TCRdb and include only in-frame sequences with V and J called. Some clones fail to appear in such tables; in the studies checked, an unresolved V gene covers under half of the shortfall, and the cause of the remainder is unknown. The V and J calls and the clone size are those of that table, but D and trimming were determined from the DNA. This sample gives over 150,000 clones in total; 65% to 85% of them show up just once. The top ten clonotypes cover 1.2% of the sample.

What the research found in general, with its limitations: Because the 87-base-pair reads could not distinguish some IMGT-functional V segments, including TRBV6-2 and TRBV6-3, those segments were excluded. A later analysis found that most CMV-associated TCR beta chains appeared HLA-restricted, with HLA associations seemingly driven largely by CMV exposure. Broadly in line with IMGT annotations, most TCR beta V segments showed up in productive rearrangements about 87% or about 30% of the time in an earlier analysis of around 600 of the donors. Presence/absence analyses assumed roughly uniform sequencing depth across donors, an assumption that may not hold. The cohort was sequenced for TCR beta chains only, and without alpha or paired-chain data the features that could be detected were limited. Linkage disequilibrium might explain the correlated functional status among segregating V segments, but an unknown experimental factor could not be ruled out. Assigning TCR associations to individual alleles was difficult when HLA alleles, especially DR and DQ, strongly co-occurred. A few of the identified cytomegalovirus-associated TCR beta chains were confirmed in vitro to be specific for cytomegalovirus antigens. In a later analysis, several top co-occurrence clusters were reported to appear linked to parvovirus B19, influenza, CMV and Epstein-Barr virus. In a later analysis, around 15,000 TCR beta sequences were associated with specific HLA alleles at a false discovery rate of 0.05. An association between a missense DCLRE1C variant and V-gene and J-gene trimming of TCR beta chains was found in a later genetic analysis and replicated in an independent cohort. The authors suggested that the approach could potentially be extended to other disease states and immunological phenotypes. According to a later analysis, TCR association rates differed among HLA loci, with DRB1 alleles showing the most associated TCRs and HLA-C alleles showing the fewest. The classifier was reported to diagnose cytomegalovirus status with high specificity and sensitivity in both the original and validation cohorts. Because HLA typing was unavailable for some donors at each locus, only the typed subset was used in association tests. Most TCR sequences were seen in very few donors, while some public TCRs were found in many individuals. In the study, approximately 160 TCR beta chains were listed as associated with cytomegalovirus. According to a later genetic analysis, donors in an Asian-associated ancestry cluster had fewer N-insertions in productive TCRs than the approximately 630-donor mean. Compared with equally common non-associated chains, HLA-associated TCR beta chains in a later analysis were more clonally expanded and had lower generation probabilities. A further reported finding was that TCR beta sequences accurately predicted the HLA-A and HLA-B alleles for most subjects in the first cohort. Immune exposure information for the cohort was limited to CMV serostatus. A cluster of highly shared sequence variants was judged likely to be a technical artifact of the sequencing pipeline. The earlier analysis of approximately 590 of the donors excluded fewer than 20 rarely observed V segments, including chromosome 9 orphons, because counts were too low.

Notes on this clone: It lacks a known antigen. Per-base qualities were not stored, and no clone one base away is much larger.

The cohort consisted of 666 healthy bone marrow donors. All cohort members were sampled while nominally healthy, although unrecorded immune exposures were likely present. The donor tested CMV seronegative, placing the donor among the 350 to 400 seronegative members of the cohort. Each donor provided a peripheral blood sample, and peripheral blood mononuclear cells were used for TCR beta sequencing. The Qiagen DNeasy Blood Extraction Kit was used to extract genomic DNA from the blood cell samples. The chain is made from TRBV2 and TRBJ1-2; no confident D gene assignment can be made. This sequence originates from a boy younger than 10 in good health and CMV-seronegative. Sequenced material: PBMCs. The DNA sequence is given as TGTGCCAGCACCCCGGGAGCCGGGGATGGCTACACCTTC. Translated, it reads CASTPGAGDGYTF.